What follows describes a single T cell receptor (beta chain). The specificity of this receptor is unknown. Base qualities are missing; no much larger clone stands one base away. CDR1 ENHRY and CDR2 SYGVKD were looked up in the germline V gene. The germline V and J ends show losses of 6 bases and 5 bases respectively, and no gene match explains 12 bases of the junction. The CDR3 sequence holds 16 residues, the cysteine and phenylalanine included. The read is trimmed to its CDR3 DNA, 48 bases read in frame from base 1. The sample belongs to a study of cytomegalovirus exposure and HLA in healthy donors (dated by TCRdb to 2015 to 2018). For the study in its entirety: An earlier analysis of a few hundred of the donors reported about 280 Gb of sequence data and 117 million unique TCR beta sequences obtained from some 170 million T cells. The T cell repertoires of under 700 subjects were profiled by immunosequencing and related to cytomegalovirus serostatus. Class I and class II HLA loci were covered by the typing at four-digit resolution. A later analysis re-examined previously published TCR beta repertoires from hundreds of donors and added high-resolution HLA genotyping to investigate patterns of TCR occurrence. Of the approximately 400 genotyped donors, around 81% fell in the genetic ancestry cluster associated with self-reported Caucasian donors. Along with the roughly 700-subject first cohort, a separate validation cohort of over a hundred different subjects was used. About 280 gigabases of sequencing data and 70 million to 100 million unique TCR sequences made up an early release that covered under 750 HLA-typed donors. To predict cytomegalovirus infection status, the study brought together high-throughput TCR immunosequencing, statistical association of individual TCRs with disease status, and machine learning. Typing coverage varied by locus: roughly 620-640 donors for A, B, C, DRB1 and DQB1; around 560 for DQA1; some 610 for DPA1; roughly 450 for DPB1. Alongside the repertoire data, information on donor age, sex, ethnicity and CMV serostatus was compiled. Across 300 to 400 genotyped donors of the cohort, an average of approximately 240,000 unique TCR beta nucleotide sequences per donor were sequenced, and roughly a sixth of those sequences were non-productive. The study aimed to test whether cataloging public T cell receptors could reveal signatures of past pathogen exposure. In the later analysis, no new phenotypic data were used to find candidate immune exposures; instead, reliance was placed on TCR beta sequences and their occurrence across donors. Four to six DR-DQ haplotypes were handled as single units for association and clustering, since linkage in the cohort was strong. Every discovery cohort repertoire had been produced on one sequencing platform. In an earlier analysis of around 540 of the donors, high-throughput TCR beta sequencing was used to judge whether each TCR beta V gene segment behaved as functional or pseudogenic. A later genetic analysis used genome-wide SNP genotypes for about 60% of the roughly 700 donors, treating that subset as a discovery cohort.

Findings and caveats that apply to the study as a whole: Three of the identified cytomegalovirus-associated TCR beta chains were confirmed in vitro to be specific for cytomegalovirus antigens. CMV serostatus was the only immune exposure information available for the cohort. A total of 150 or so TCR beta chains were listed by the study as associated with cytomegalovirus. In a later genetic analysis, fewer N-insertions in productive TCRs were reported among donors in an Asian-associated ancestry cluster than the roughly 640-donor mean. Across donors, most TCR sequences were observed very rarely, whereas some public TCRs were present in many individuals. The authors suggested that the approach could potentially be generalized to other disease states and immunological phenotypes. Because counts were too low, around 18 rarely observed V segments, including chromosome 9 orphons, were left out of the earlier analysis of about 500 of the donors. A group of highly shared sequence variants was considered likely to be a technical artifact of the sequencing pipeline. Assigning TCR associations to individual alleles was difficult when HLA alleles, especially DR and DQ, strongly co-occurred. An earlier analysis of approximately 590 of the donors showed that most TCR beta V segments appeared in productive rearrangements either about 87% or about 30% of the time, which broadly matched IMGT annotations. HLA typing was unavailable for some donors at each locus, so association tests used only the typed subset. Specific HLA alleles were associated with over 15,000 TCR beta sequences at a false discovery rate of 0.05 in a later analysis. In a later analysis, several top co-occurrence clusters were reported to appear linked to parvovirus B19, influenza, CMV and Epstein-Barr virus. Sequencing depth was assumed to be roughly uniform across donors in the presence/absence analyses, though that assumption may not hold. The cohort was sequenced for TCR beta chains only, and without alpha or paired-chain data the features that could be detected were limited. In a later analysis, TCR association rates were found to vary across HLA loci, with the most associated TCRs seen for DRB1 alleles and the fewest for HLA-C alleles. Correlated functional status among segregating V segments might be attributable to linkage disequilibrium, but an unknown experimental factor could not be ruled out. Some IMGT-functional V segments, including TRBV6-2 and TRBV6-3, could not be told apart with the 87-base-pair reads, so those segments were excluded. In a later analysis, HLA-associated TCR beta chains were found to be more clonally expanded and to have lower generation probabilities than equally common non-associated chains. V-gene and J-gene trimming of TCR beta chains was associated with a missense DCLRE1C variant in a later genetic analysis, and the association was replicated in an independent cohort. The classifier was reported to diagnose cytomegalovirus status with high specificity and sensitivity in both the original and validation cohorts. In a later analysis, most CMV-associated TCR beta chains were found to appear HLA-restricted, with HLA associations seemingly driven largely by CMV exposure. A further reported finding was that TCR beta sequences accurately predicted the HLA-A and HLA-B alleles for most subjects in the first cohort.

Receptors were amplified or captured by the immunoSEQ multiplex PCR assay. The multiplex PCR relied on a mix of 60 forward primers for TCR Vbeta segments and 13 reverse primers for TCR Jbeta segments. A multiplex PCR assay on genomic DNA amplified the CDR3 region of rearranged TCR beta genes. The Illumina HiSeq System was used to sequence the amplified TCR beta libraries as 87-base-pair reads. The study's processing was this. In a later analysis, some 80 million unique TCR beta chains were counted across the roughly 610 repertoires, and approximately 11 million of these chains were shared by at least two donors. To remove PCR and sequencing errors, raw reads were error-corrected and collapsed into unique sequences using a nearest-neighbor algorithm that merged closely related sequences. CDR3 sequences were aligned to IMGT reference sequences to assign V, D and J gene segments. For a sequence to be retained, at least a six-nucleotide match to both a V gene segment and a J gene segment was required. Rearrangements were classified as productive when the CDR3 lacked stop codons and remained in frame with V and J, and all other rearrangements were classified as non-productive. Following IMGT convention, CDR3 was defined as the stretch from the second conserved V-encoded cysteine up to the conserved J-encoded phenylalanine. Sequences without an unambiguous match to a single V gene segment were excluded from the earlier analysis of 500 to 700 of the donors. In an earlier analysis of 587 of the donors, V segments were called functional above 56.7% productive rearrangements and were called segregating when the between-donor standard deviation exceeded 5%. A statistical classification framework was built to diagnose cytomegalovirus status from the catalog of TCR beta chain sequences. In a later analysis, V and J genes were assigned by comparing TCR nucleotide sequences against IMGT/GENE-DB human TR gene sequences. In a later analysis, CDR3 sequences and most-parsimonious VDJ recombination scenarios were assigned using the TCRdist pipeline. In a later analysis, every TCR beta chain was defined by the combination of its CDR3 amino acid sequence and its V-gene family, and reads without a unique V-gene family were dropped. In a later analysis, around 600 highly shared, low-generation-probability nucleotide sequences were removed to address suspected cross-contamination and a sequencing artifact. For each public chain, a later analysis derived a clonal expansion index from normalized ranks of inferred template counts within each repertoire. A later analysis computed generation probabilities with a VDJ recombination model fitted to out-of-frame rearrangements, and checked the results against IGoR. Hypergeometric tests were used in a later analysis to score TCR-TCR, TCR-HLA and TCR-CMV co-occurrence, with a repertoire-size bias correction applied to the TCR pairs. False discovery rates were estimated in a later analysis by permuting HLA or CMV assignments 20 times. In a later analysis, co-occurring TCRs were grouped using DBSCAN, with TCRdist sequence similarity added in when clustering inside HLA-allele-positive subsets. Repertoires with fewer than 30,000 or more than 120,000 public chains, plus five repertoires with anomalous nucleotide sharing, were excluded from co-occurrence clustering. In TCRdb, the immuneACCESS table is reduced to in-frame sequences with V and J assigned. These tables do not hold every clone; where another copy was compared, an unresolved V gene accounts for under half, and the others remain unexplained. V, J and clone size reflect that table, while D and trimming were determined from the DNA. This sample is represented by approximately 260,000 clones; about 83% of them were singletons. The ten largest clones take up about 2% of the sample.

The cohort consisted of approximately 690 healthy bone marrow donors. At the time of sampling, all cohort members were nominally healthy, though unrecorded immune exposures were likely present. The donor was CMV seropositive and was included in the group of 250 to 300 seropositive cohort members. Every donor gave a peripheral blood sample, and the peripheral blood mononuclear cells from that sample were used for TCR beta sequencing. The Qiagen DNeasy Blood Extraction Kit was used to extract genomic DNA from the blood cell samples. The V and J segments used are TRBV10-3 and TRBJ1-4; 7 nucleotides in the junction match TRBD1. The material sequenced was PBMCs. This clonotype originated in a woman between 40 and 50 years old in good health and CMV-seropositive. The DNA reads TGTGCCATCAGATCCGGGACAGAACGTGTAAATGAAAAACTGTTTTTT. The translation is CAIRSGTERVNEKLFF.